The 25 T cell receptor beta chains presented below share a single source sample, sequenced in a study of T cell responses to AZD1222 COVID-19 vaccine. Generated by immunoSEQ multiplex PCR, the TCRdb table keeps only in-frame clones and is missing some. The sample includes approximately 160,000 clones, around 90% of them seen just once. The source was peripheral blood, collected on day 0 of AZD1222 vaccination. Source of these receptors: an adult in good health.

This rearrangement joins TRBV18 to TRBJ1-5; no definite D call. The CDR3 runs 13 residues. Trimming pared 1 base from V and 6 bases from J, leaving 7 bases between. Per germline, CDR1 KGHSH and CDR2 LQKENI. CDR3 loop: CASSPQEGQPQHF. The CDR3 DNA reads TGTGCCAGCTCACCACAGGAGGGTCAGCCCCAGCATTTT.

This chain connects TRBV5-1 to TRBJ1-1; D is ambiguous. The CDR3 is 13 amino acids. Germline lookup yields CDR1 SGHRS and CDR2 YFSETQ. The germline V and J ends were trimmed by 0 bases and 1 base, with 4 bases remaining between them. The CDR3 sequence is CASSLVANTEAFF. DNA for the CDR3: TGCGCCAGCAGCTTGGTGGCGAACACTGAAGCTTTCTTT. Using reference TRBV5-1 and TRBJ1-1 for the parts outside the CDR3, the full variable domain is KAGVTQTPRYLIKTRGQQVTLSCSPISGHRSVSWYQQTPGQGLQFLFEYFSETQRNKGNFPGRFSGRQFSNSRSEMNVSTLELGDSALYLCASSLVANTEAFFGQGTRLTVV.

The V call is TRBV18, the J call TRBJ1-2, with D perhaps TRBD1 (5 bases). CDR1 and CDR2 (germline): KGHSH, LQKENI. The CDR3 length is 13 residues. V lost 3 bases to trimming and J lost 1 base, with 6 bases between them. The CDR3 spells CASSPRDNYGYTF. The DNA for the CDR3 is TGTGCCAGCTCACCCAGGGATAACTATGGCTACACCTTC.

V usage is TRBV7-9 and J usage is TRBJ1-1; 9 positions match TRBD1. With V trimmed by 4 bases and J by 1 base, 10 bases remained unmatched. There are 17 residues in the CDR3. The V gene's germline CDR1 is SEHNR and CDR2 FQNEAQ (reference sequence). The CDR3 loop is CASSSGDRVLENTEAFF. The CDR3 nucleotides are TGTGCCAGCAGCTCGGGGGACAGGGTGTTGGAGAACACTGAAGCTTTCTTT.

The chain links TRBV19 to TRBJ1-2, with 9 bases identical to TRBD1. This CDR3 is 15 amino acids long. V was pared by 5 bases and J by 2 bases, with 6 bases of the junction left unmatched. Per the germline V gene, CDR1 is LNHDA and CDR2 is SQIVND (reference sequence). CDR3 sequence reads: CASSSGTGPNYGYTF. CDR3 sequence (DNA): TGTGCCAGTAGTTCAGGGACAGGGCCCAACTATGGCTACACCTTC.

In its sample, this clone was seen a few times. CDR3 amino acids: CASSYSNTEAFF. The CDR3 region has the DNA TGTGCCAGCAGTTACTCGAACACTGAAGCTTTCTTT. The chain uses TRBV6-2 or TRBV6-3 and TRBJ1-1, with no clear D. The V end was cut by 0 bases, the J end by 1 base, with 0 bases between. The germline CDR1 and CDR2 sequences are MNHEY and SVGEGT. This CDR3 comprises 12 residues.

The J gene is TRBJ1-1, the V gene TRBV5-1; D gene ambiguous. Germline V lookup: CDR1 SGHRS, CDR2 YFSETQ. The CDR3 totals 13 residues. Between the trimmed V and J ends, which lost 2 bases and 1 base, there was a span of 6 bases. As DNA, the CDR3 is TGCGCCAGCAGCTTTGGTCGGAACACTGAAGCTTTCTTT. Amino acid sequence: CASSFGRNTEAFF.

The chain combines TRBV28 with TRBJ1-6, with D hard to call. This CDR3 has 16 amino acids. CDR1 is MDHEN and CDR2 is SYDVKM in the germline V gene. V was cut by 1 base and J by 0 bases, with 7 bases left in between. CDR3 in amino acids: CASSLFTASYNSPLHF. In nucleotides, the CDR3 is TGTGCCAGCAGTTTATTTACTGCCTCCTATAATTCACCCCTCCACTTT.

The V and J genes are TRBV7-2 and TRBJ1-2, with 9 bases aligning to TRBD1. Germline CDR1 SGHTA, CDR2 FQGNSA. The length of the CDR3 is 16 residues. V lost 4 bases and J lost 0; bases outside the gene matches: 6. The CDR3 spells CASSYYRGQANYGYTF. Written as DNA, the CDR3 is TGTGCCAGCAGCTATTACAGGGGGCAGGCTAACTATGGCTACACCTTC.

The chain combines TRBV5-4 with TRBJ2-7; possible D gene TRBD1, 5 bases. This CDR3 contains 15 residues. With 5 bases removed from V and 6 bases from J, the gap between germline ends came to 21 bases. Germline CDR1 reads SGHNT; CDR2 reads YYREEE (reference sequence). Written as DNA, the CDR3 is TGTGCCAGCAGTTTCCAACGACAAGGAAGGGGCGAGCAGTACTTC. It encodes CASSFQRQGRGEQYF.

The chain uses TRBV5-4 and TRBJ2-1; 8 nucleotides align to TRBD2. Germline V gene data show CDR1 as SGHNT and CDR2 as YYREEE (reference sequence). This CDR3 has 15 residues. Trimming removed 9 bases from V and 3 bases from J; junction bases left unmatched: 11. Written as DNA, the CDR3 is TGTGCCACTAACCTCCCCCGGGGGGGCTACAATGAGCAGTTCTTC. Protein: CATNLPRGGYNEQFF.

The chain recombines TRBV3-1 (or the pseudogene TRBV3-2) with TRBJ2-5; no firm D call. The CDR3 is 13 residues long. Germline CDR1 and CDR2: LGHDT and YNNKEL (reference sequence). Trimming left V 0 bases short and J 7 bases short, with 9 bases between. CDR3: CASSQEAGWTQYF. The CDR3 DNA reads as TGTGCCAGCAGCCAAGAGGCTGGGTGGACCCAGTACTTC.

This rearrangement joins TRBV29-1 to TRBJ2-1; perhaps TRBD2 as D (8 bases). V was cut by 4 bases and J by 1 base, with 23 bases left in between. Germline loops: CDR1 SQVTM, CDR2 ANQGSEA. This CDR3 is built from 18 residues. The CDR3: CSVAGGAGGTKSYNEQFF. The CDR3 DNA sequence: TGCAGCGTTGCAGGGGGGGCGGGAGGAACTAAGTCCTACAATGAGCAGTTCTTC.

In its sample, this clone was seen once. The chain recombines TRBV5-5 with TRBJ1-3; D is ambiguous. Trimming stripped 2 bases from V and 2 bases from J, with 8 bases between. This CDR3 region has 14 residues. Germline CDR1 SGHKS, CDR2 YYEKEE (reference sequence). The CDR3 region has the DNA TGTGCCAGCAGCTTACTGGATACTGGAAACACCATATATTTT. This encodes CASSLLDTGNTIYF.

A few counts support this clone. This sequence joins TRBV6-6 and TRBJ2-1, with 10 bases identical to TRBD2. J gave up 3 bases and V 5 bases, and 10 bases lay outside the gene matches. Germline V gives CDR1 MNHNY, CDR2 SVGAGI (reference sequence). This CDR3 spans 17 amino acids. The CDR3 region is CASSPSRTSGLYNEQFF. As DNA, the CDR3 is TGTGCCAGCAGTCCGTCTCGGACTAGCGGTCTCTACAATGAGCAGTTCTTC.

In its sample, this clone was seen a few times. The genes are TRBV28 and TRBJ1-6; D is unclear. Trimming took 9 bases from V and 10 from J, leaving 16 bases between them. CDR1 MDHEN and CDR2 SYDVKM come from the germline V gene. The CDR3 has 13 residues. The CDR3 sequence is CASLRGSGSPLHF. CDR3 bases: TGTGCCAGTTTGCGAGGCAGTGGATCACCCCTCCACTTT.

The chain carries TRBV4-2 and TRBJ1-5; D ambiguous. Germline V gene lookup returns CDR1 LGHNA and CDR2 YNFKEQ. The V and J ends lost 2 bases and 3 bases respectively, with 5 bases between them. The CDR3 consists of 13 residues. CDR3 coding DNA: TGTGCCAGCAGCCAATCCTCCAATCAGCCCCAGCATTTT. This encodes CASSQSSNQPQHF.

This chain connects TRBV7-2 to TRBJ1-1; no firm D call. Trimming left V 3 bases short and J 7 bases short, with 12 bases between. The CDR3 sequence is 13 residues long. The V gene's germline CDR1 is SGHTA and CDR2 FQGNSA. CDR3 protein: CASSFRAAIEAFF. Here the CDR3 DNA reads TGTGCCAGCAGCTTTCGGGCAGCCATTGAAGCTTTCTTT. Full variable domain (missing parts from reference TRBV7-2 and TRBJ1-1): GAGVSQSPSNKVTEKGKDVELRCDPISGHTALYWYRQSLGQGLEFLIYFQGNSAPDKSGLPSDRFSAERTGGSVSTLTIQRTQQEDSAVYLCASSFRAAIEAFFGQGTRLTVV.

The CDR3 reads CSVEGTAYEQFF. The CDR3 nucleotides read TGCAGCGTTGAAGGGACGGCCTATGAGCAGTTCTTC. The J gene is TRBJ2-1, the V gene TRBV29-1; D is uncertain. Germline-derived CDR1 and CDR2 are SQVTM and ANQGSEA. Between the trimmed V and J ends, which lost 1 base and 8 bases, there was a span of 9 bases. The CDR3 runs 12 residues.

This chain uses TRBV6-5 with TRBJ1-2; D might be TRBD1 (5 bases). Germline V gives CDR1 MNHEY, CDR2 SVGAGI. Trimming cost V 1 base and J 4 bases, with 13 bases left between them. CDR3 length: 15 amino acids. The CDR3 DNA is TGTGCCAGCAGTTACTACCAGGGCTCGGGCTATGGCTACACCTTC. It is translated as CASSYYQGSGYGYTF.

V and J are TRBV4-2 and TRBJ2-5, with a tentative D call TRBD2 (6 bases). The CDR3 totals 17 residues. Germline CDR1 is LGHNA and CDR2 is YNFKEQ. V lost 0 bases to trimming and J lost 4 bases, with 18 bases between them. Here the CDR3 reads CASSQDVTRGLRETQYF. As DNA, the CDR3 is TGTGCCAGCAGCCAAGATGTCACGCGGGGCTTGAGAGAGACCCAGTACTTC.

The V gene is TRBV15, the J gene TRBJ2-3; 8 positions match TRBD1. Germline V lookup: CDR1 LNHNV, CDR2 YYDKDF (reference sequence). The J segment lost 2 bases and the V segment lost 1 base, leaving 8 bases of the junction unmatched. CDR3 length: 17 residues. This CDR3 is CATSRGLGQGLTDTQYF. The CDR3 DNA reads TGTGCCACCAGCAGAGGGTTAGGACAGGGACTCACAGATACGCAGTATTTT.

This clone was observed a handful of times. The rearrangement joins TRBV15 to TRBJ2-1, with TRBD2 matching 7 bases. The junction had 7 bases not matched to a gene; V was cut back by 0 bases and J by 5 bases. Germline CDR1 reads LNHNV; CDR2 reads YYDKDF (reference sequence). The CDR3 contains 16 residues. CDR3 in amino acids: CATSRDGAGVNNEQFF. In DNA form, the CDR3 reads TGTGCCACCAGCAGAGATGGGGCGGGAGTGAACAATGAGCAGTTCTTC.

CDR3 protein: CASSSPGQGTDTQYF. The CDR3 region has the DNA TGTGCCAGCAGTTCACCGGGACAGGGCACAGATACGCAGTATTTT. The chain couples TRBV28 to TRBJ2-3; TRBD1 agrees at 8 bases. Germline V gives CDR1 MDHEN, CDR2 SYDVKM. J was trimmed by 1 base and V by 4 bases; bases with no gene match: 4. The CDR3 contains 15 residues. Full variable domain (outside the CDR3, taken from reference TRBV28 and TRBJ2-3): DVKVTQSSRYLVKRTGEKVFLECVQDMDHENMFWYRQDPGLGLRLIYFSYDVKMKEKGDIPEGYSVSREKKERFSLILESASTNQTSMYLCASSSPGQGTDTQYFGPGTRLTVL.

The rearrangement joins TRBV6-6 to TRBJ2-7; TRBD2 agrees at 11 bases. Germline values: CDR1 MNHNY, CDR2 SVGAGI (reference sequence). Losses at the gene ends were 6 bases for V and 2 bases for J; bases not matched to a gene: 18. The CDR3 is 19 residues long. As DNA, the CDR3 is TGTGCCAGCAGCTCTTCTCCGCTAGCGGGAGGCTCCTTACCCTACGAGCAGTACTTC. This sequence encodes CASSSSPLAGGSLPYEQYF.